This T cell receptor beta chain was identified in a study of vaccination and CD4 T cells after COVID-19 (dated by TCRdb to 2022 to 2024). Describing the broader study: Every convalescent patient had a positive nasal swab PCR test for SARS-CoV-2, with mild disease in nine or ten patients and severe disease in one. The convalescent cohort included six males and four females, with two Hispanic individuals, seven Caucasians, two Asians and one multiracial person. Each participant got two doses of either the Pfizer-BioNTech BNT162b2 vaccine (n=8) or the Moderna mRNA-1273 vaccine (n=2). Post-COVID blood samples from convalescent patients were collected a median of roughly 100 days after diagnosis, with a range of about 35 to 161 days. Post-vaccine blood samples were obtained a median of around 67 days after the second vaccine dose, with a range of about 12 to 241 days. The cultures were stimulated with overlapping spike peptide pools from SARS-CoV-2 and from the common cold coronaviruses HCoV-NL63, HCoV-OC43 and HCoV-229E. As controls, cultures received a CEFX viral epitope pool (the positive control), an HIV-1 Nef peptide pool (the negative control), or no peptide at all. In nine to eleven COVID-19 convalescent patients and a handful of infection-naive healthy vaccine recipients, researchers compared the spike-specific CD4+ TCR repertoire from before mRNA vaccination with the repertoire from after. The paper as a whole reports these results and caveats: The median number of SARS-CoV-2-reactive clonotypes rose from about 23 after infection to approximately 41 after vaccination, but the change was not significant. In convalescent patients, a median 86.3% of post-vaccine SARS-CoV-2-reactive clones were detected only after vaccination, and vaccine-specific priming was suggested by this finding. Only a relatively small number of convalescent patients were included in the study, and early timepoints following natural infection were not analyzed. Of the vaccine-specific clones found in convalescent patients, nearly all (304 of 307) were mono-reactive for SARS-CoV-2 spike instead of being cross-reactive with common cold coronaviruses.

V is cut back by 5 bases and J by 6 bases, with 10 bases in the junction unmatched. Counted from cysteine to phenylalanine, this CDR3 has 14 amino acids. Of the read, only the CDR3 DNA is kept; its 42 bases are in frame from base 1. The germline V gene encodes CDR1 DFQATT and CDR2 SNEGSKA (reference sequence). As to this clonotype: This clone's antigen is unknown. Base quality data are lacking; no much larger clone is found one base away.

Taken with the paper, the label for treatment or condition translates to: approximately 11-day PBMC culture with coronavirus spike peptide pools or control peptides (ViraFEST assay). The ViraFEST assay was used in the study, in which antigen-specific T cells were expanded with peptide pools and expanded clonotypes were subsequently identified by TCR sequencing. The convalescent patients' positive SARS-CoV-2 PCR tests were from March to December 2020, which was before the Alpha, Beta and Delta variants emerged in the United States. Each well held 2.1 million or so PBMCs cultured in IMDM containing approximately 5% human AB serum and around 10 IU/ml IL-2, with 8 to 10 ug/ml peptide pools added. Half of the culture medium was replaced with fresh IL-2-containing medium on days 3 and 7. After 9 to 10 days of culture, CD4+ T cells were isolated by negative selection using the EasySep CD4+ T cell isolation kit. Ficoll-Paque Plus gradient centrifugation was used to isolate PBMCs from whole blood, and the isolated PBMCs were then either used fresh or cryopreserved at -140C. Triplicate wells were generally used for each culture condition.

The library was generated by PCR. DNA from cultured CD4+ T cells was subjected to TCR sequencing with the Oncomine TCR Beta short-read assay at the Johns Hopkins FTIC core. The QIAamp micro DNA kit was used to extract genomic DNA from the cultured CD4+ T cells. Oncomine TCR Beta libraries from cultured CD4+ T cells were pooled with unique dual indexes and sequenced on an Illumina iSeq 100. Processing in the source paper ran as follows. Non-productive sequences were removed, and CDR3s that did not start with C, did not end with F or W, or were shorter than 7 amino acids were discarded. The MANAFEST web application identified antigen-specific clonotypes by comparing peptide-stimulated wells against reference wells and other culture wells. An FDR below 0.05, an odds ratio above 5, and a productive frequency above 0.1% in at least two of three replicate wells were required for clones to be considered positive. A clonotype counted as cross-reactive if it showed significant expansion both in the SARS-CoV-2 spike wells and in at least one common cold coronavirus spike condition. CDR3 homology was assessed with Levenshtein distances (stringdist) and unrooted phylogenetic trees (ape) in R version 3.6.1. The public reads were quality trimmed at Q25 with fastp and then assembled into clones with MiXCR by TCRdb, keeping productive beta chains. Rows with one shared CDR3 protein collapse into an entry with the most common genes and DNA. The V and J calls and clone size are TCRdb's, not the authors'. The sample table lists about 16,000 distinct CDR3 sequences, roughly 56% of them with a count of one. Together, the top ten hold around 7% of the sample.

This receptor was obtained from a human donor who had recovered from COVID-19. The chain is made from TRBV20-1 and TRBJ1-2; the central 9 bases match TRBD1. The sample was CD4+ T cells from blood, cultured in vitro. The DNA reads as follows: TGCAGTGCTGGGGCGGGACAGGGAAAGAATGGCTACACCTTC. Its protein reads: CSAGAGQGKNGYTF.